This TCR beta chain is drawn from a study of patients and donors after allogeneic stem cell transplantation. V lost 3 bases and J lost 2; bases outside the gene matches: 10. The length of the CDR3 is 18 residues. TCRdb reprocessed the RT-PCR reads with MiXCR, giving one entry per CDR3 protein. The table has about 150,000 distinct CDR3 sequences, about 36% seen once. The clonotype originates from a human donor who was either an allogeneic HSCT recipient or a stem cell or donor lymphocyte infusion donor (not recorded which). It is not recorded whose cells these are; they may come from a transplant donor. The sample was blood, either unsorted or a sorted T cell fraction (not recorded which). The V call is TRBV12-3 or TRBV12-4, the J call TRBJ2-3; 11 positions match TRBD2. CDR3 in DNA: TGTGCCAGCAGTTTTAGACTAGCGGGGCCGCGGGTCACAGATACGCAGTATTTT. Its protein is CASSFRLAGPRVTDTQYF.